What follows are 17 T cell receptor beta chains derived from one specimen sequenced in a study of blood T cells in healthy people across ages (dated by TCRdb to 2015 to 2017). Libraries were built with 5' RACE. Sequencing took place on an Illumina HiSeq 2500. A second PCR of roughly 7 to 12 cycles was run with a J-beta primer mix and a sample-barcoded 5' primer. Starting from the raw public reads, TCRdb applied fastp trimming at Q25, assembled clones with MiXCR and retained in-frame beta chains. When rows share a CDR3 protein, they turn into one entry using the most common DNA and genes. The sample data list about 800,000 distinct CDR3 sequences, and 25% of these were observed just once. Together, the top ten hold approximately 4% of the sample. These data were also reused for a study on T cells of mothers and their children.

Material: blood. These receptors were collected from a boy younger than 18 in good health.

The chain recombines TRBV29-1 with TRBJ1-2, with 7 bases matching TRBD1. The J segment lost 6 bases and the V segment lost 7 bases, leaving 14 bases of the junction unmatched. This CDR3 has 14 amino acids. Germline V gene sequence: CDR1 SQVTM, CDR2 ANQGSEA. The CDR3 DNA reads TGCAGCGCTGACGACCGAACAGGGGTGGATGGCTACACCTTC. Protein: CSADDRTGVDGYTF. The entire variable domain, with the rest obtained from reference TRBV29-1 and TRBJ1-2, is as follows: SAVISQKPSRDICQRGTSLTIQCQVDSQVTMMFWYRQQPGQSLTLIATANQGSEATYESGFVIDKFPISRPNLTFSTLTVSNMSPEDSSIYLCSADDRTGVDGYTFGSGTRLTVV.

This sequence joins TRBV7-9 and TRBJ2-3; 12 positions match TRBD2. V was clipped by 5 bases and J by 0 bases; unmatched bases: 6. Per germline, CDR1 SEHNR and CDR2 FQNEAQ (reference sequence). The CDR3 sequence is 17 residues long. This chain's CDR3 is CASSPGLAGTSTDTQYF. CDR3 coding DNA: TGTGCCAGCAGCCCAGGACTAGCGGGGACTAGCACAGATACGCAGTATTTT.

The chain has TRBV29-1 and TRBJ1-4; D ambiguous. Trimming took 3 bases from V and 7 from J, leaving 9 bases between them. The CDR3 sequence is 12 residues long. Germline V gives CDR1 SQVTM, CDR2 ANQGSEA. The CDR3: CSVDSNFEKLFF. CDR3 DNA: TGCAGCGTTGACAGTAATTTTGAAAAACTGTTTTTT.

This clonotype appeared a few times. In DNA form, the CDR3 reads TGTGCCAGCCTGGATCTAGGCGGGGCAGATACGCAGTATTTT. Its translation is CASLDLGGADTQYF. The chain uses TRBV18 and TRBJ2-3, with TRBD2 as a possible D gene (6 bases). Germline V gives CDR1 KGHSH, CDR2 LQKENI. The CDR3 is 14 residues long. The V and J ends lost 8 bases and 4 bases respectively, with 16 bases between them.

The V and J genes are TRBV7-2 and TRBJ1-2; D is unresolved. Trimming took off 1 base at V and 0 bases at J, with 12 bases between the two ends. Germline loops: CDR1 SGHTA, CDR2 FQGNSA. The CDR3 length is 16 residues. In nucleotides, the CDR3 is TGTGCCAGCAGCTTAGTTACGGCTCTTACTAACTATGGCTACACCTTC. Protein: CASSLVTALTNYGYTF.

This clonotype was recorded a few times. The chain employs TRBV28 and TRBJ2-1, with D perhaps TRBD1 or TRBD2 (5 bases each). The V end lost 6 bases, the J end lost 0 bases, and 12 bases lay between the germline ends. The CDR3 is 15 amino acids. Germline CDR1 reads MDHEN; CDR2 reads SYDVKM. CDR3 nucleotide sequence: TGTGCCAGCAGACCTACAGGACTCTCCTACAATGAGCAGTTCTTC. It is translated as CASRPTGLSYNEQFF.

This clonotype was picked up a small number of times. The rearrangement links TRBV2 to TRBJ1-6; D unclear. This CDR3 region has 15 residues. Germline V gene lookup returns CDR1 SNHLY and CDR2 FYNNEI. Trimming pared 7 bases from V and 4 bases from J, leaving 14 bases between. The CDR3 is CASNGGSSYNSPLHF. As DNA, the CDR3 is TGTGCCAGCAATGGAGGCAGCAGTTATAATTCACCCCTCCACTTT.

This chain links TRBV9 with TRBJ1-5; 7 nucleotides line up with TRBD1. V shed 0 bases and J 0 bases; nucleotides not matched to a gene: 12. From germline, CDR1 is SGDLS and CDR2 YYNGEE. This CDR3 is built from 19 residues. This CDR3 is CASSVATGVRAYSNQPQHF. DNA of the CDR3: TGTGCCAGCAGCGTAGCTACAGGGGTCAGGGCCTATAGCAATCAGCCCCAGCATTTT.

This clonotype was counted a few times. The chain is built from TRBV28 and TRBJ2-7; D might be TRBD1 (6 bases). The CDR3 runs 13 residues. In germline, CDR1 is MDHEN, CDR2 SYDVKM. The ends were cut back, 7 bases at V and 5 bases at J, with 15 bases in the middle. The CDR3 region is CASTYGGSNEQYF. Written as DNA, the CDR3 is TGTGCCAGCACCTATGGGGGCTCGAACGAGCAGTACTTC.

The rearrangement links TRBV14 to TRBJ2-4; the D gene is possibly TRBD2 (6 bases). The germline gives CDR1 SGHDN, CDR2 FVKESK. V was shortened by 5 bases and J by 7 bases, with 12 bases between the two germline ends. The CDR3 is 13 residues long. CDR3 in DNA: TGTGCCAGCAGCTGGGACTCGGGCAACATTCAGTACTTC. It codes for CASSWDSGNIQYF. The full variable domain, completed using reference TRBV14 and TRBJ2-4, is EAGVTQFPSHSVIEKGQTVTLRCDPISGHDNLYWYRRVMGKEIKFLLHFVKESKQDESGMPNNRFLAERTGGTYSTLKVQPAELEDSGVYFCASSWDSGNIQYFGAGTRLSVL.

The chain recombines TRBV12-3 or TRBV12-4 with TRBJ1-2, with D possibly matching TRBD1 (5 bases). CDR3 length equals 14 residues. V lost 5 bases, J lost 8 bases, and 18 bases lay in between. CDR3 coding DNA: TGTGCCAGCAGTCCGTTAGGGACCGTGGGAGGCTACACCTTC. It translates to CASSPLGTVGGYTF.

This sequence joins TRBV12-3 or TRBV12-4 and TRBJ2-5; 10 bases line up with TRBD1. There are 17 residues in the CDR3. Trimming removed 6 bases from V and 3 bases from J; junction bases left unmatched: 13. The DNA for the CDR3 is TGTGCCAGCAGCCCGGCCTTGTACGGGACAGGGGAAGAGACCCAGTACTTC. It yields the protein CASSPALYGTGEETQYF.

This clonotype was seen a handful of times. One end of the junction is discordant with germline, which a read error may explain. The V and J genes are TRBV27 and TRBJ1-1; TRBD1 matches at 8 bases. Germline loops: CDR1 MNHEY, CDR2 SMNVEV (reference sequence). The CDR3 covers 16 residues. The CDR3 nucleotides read TGCGCCAGCAGTCCCGGGGCAGGGGGCAGGTACACTGAAGCTTTCTTT. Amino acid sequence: CASSPGAGGRYTEAFF.

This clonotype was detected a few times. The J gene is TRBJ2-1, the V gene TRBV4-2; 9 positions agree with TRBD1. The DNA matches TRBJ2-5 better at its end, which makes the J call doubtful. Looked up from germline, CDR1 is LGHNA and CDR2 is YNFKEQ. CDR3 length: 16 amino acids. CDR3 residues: CASSLYPGQGQETQYF. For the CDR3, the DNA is TGTGCCAGCAGCCTATACCCGGGACAGGGACAAGAGACCCAGTACTTC.

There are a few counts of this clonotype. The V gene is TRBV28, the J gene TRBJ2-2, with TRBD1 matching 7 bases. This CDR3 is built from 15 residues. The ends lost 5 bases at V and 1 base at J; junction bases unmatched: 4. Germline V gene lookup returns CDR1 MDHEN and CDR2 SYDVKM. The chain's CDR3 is CASSLRTGNTGELFF. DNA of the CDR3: TGTGCCAGCAGTCTCCGGACAGGGAACACCGGGGAGCTGTTTTTT.

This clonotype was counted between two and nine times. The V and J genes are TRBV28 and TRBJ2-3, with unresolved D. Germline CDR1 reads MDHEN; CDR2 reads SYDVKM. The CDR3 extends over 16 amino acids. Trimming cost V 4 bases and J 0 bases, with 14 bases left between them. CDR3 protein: CASSSPVARSTDTQYF. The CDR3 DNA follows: TGTGCCAGCAGTTCCCCCGTAGCCCGGAGCACAGATACGCAGTATTTT. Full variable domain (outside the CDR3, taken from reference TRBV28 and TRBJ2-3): DVKVTQSSRYLVKRTGEKVFLECVQDMDHENMFWYRQDPGLGLRLIYFSYDVKMKEKGDIPEGYSVSREKKERFSLILESASTNQTSMYLCASSSPVARSTDTQYFGPGTRLTVL.

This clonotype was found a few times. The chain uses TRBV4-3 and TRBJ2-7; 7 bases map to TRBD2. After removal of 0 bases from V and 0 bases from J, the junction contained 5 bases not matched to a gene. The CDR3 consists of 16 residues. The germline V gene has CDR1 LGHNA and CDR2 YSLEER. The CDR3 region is CASSQEWIAGSYEQYF. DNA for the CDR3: TGCGCCAGCAGCCAAGAGTGGATAGCGGGCTCCTACGAGCAGTACTTC.